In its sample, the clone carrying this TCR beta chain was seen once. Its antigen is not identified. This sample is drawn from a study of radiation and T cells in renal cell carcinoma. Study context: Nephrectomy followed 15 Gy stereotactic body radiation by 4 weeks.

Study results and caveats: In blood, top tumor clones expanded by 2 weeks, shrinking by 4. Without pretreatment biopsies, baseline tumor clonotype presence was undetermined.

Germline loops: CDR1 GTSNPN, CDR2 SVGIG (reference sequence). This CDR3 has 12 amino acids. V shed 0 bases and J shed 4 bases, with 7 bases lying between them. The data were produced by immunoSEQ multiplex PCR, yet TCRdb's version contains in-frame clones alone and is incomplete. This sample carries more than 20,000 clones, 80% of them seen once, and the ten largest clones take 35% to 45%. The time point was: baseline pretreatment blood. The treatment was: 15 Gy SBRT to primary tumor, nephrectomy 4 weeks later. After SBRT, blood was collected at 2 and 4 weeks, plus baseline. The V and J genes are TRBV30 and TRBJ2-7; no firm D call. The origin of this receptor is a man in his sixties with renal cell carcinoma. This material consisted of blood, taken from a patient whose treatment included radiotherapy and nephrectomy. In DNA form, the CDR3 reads TGTGCCTGGAGTGTACTCGGATACGAGCAGTACTTC. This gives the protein CAWSVLGYEQYF. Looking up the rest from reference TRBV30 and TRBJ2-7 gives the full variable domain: SQTIHQWPATLVQPVGSPLSLECTVEGTSNPNLYWYRQAAGRGLQLLFYSVGIGQISSEVPQNLSASRPQDRQFILSSKKLLLSDSGFYLCAWSVLGYEQYFGPGTRLTVT.